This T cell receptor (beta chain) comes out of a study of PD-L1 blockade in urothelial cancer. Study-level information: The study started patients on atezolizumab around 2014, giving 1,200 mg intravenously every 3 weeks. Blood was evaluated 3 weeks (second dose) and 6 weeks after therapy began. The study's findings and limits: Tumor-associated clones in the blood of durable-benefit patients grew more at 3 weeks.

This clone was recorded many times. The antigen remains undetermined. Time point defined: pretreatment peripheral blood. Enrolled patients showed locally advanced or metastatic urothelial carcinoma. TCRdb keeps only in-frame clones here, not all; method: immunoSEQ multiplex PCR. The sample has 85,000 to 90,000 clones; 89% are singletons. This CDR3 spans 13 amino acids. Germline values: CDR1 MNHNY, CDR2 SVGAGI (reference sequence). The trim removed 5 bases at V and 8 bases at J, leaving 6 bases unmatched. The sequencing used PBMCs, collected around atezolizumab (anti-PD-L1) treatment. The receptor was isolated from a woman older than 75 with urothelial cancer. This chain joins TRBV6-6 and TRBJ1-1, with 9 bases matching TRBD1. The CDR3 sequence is CASSRTGEGEAFF. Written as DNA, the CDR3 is TGTGCCAGCAGTCGGACAGGGGAGGGAGAAGCTTTCTTT.